The 18 T cell receptor beta chains below were found in one sample sequenced in a study of blood T cell repertoires in COVID-19. TCRdb keeps only in-frame clones here, not all; method: immunoSEQ multiplex PCR. The table lists 200,000 to 250,000 clones, roughly 86% of them singletons, with around 6% in the top ten. Sequenced material: peripheral blood. These receptors all stem from a woman older than 75 with COVID-19, enrolled during active disease.

V and J are TRBV7-2 and TRBJ1-5; tentative D call: TRBD1 (6 bases). V lost 5 bases to trimming and J lost 3 bases, with 11 bases between them. CDR1 is SGHTA, CDR2 FQGNSA, per germline. The CDR3 contains 14 residues. The CDR3 bases are TGTGCCAGCAGCCTACAGGGTTACAATCAGCCCCAGCATTTT. Translation: CASSLQGYNQPQHF.

The chain links TRBV19 to TRBJ1-5, with D tentatively TRBD1 (6 bases). The CDR3 loop spans 13 amino acids. The germline V gene encodes CDR1 LNHDA and CDR2 SQIVND (reference sequence). V lost 3 bases and J lost 5, with 8 bases in between. CDR3 residues: CASSIRGDQPQHF. CDR3 coding DNA: TGTGCCAGTAGTATCAGGGGCGATCAGCCCCAGCATTTT.

The CDR3 protein is CASSFPGRTDTQYF. CDR3 coding DNA: TGTGCCAGCAGCTTCCCGGGGAGGACAGATACGCAGTATTTT. V usage is TRBV7-9 and J usage is TRBJ2-3, with D possibly TRBD2 on 6 matching bases. The CDR3 is 14 amino acids. Germline assignment: CDR1 SEHNR and CDR2 FQNEAQ (reference sequence). Deletions cut 3 bases from V and 3 bases from J, with 10 bases between.

This chain links TRBV6-5 with TRBJ1-3; D is unresolved. V was shortened by 2 bases and J by 0 bases, with 8 bases between the two germline ends. Germline values: CDR1 MNHEY, CDR2 SVGAGI. This CDR3 comprises 15 residues. CDR3 coding DNA: TGTGCCAGCAGTTACGGTCGGAGCTCTGGAAACACCATATATTTT. Amino acids: CASSYGRSSGNTIYF.

This chain links TRBV5-5 with TRBJ1-3; D unresolved. The CDR3 length is 17 residues. V lost 1 base to trimming and J lost 0 bases, with 14 bases between them. CDR1 is SGHKS and CDR2 is YYEKEE in the germline V gene (reference sequence). The CDR3 loop reads CASSLSQRSSSGNTIYF. In nucleotides, the CDR3 is TGTGCCAGCAGCTTGTCCCAGCGGTCATCCTCTGGAAACACCATATATTTT.

This chain links TRBV19 with TRBJ1-1; 9 bases are shared with TRBD1. Unmatched junction bases numbered 6, after V lost 11 bases and J lost 5 bases. The CDR3 spans 12 residues. The germline V gene encodes CDR1 LNHDA and CDR2 SQIVND (reference sequence). Here the CDR3 DNA reads TGTGCCTCAAGCGACAGGGGGACTGAAGCTTTCTTT. Its protein is CASSDRGTEAFF.

The chain carries TRBV2 and TRBJ2-7; maybe TRBD2 (5 bases). Trimming shortened V by 6 bases and J by 3 bases, and 18 bases separated the two germline ends. This CDR3 contains 15 residues. Germline values: CDR1 SNHLY, CDR2 FYNNEI. The CDR3 coding sequence is TGTGCCAGCAGCACACCAGAGGAGGCGAACTACGAGCAGTACTTC. It codes for CASSTPEEANYEQYF.

The rearrangement uses TRBV11-2 and TRBJ2-5, with 7 bases that match TRBD1. CDR3 length: 12 amino acids. Germline trimming cut 5 bases from V and 5 bases from J; bases unmatched to any gene: 2. Germline V gene sequence: CDR1 SGHAT, CDR2 FQNNGV. The chain's CDR3 is CASSQTGETQYF. In DNA, the CDR3 is TGTGCCAGCAGCCAGACAGGGGAGACCCAGTACTTC.

V usage is TRBV29-1 and J usage is TRBJ2-2, with TRBD1 matching 9 bases. There are 16 residues in the CDR3. Germline-derived CDR1 and CDR2 are SQVTM and ANQGSEA. V was pared by 5 bases and J by 5 bases, with 12 bases of the junction left unmatched. For the CDR3, the DNA is TGCAGCGTTCGAAAAACAGGGGGCGTAGGGACCGGGGAGCTGTTTTTT. This gives the protein CSVRKTGGVGTGELFF.

The chain couples TRBV6-5 to TRBJ1-4; possibly TRBD1 for D (6 bases). V was trimmed by 5 bases and J by 7 bases, leaving 14 bases between them. The CDR3 runs 14 residues. CDR1 and CDR2 from the germline V gene are MNHEY and SVGAGI. In nucleotides, the CDR3 is TGTGCCAGCAGTCAATACAGGGCCGGTGAAAAACTGTTTTTT. Its protein product is CASSQYRAGEKLFF.

This sequence joins TRBV6-5 and TRBJ2-2; the D is unclear. V dropped 5 bases and J dropped 2 bases, with 6 bases sitting between them. CDR1 and CDR2 from the germline V gene are MNHEY and SVGAGI. This CDR3 region has 13 residues. The CDR3 reads CASSNPNTGELFF. CDR3 DNA sequence: TGTGCCAGCAGTAATCCAAACACCGGGGAGCTGTTTTTT.

The rearrangement joins TRBV28 to TRBJ2-3; D gene unclear. V lost 5 bases to trimming and J lost 5 bases, with 17 bases between them. The CDR3 spans 15 residues. The germline V gene has CDR1 MDHEN and CDR2 SYDVKM. The CDR3 region is CASSITPRSQDTQYF. In nucleotides, the CDR3 is TGTGCCAGCAGTATAACCCCGCGGTCTCAAGATACGCAGTATTTT.

This clone occurred once. The chain uses TRBV10-2 and TRBJ1-2; D ambiguous. The V gene's germline CDR1 is WSHSY and CDR2 SAAADI. Trimming pared 6 bases from V and 3 bases from J, leaving 17 bases between. CDR3 length: 15 amino acids. The DNA of the CDR3 is TGCGCCAGCAGGGAGGCGGTAACGCAAGACTATGGCTACACCTTC. Translation gives CASREAVTQDYGYTF.

The genes are TRBV7-2 and TRBJ2-6; no definite D call. Germline lookup yields CDR1 SGHTA and CDR2 FQGNSA. This CDR3 has 13 residues. Trimming stripped 2 bases from V and 5 bases from J, with 4 bases between. Here the CDR3 reads CASSLLWANVLTF. Written as DNA, the CDR3 is TGTGCCAGCAGCTTACTCTGGGCCAACGTCCTGACTTTC. The full variable domain, rest sourced from reference TRBV7-2 and TRBJ2-6, is GAGVSQSPSNKVTEKGKDVELRCDPISGHTALYWYRQSLGQGLEFLIYFQGNSAPDKSGLPSDRFSAERTGGSVSTLTIQRTQQEDSAVYLCASSLLWANVLTFGAGSRLTVL.

This clone came up a few times. The chain employs TRBV5-1 and TRBJ1-5, with 9 nucleotides matching TRBD1. Germline V lookup: CDR1 SGHRS, CDR2 YFSETQ. The CDR3 is 15 amino acids. The junction had 5 bases not matched to a gene; V was cut back by 0 bases and J by 7 bases. The CDR3: CASSLGTGAGQPQHF. The DNA for the CDR3 is TGCGCCAGCAGCTTGGGGACAGGGGCGGGACAGCCCCAGCATTTT.

Comment on this clone: Relative to the germline gene, one junction end is altered; a read error may explain this. This rearrangement joins TRBV6-2 or TRBV6-3 to TRBJ2-7; 10 bases align to TRBD1. From germline, CDR1 is MNHEY and CDR2 SVGEGT. The CDR3 totals 13 residues. The CDR3 sequence is CASSYNSGTGVNF. DNA of the CDR3: TGTGCCAGCAGTTACAATTCCGGGACAGGGGTAAACTTC.

The chain combines TRBV6-4 with TRBJ2-3; 10 positions agree with TRBD2. This CDR3 comprises 15 residues. The trim removed 5 bases at V and 6 bases at J, leaving 8 bases unmatched. Germline assignment: CDR1 MRHNA and CDR2 SNTAGT. CDR3 sequence: CASSSLAGGTDTQYF. The CDR3 coding sequence is TGTGCCAGCAGTAGCTTAGCGGGGGGAACGGATACGCAGTATTTT.

This clone was counted a few times. The rearrangement joins TRBV5-1 to TRBJ1-4; a weak D match, TRBD1 (6 bases). Germline V gives CDR1 SGHRS, CDR2 YFSETQ. V lost 0 bases to trimming and J lost 8 bases, with 11 bases between them. The CDR3 extends over 14 amino acids. The CDR3 nucleotides read TGCGCCAGCAGCTTGGGGACAGCGCCCGAAAAACTGTTTTTT. Protein: CASSLGTAPEKLFF.